This T cell receptor beta chain was documented in a study of blood T cell repertoires in COVID-19 (dated by TCRdb to about 2020). Broadly, across the study: Samples from collaborators originated in the United States, Italy and Spain and spanned both the acute and convalescent phases of COVID-19. Nearly every sample came with metadata listing a de-identified subject ID, COVID-19 status, age in years and sex. The repertoires were released in a freely available public database intended as a resource for research on the immune response to SARS-CoV-2. HLA class I and class II types, where available, came from metadata supplied by the sample provider rather than from assay-based typing. Deeply sampled blood TCRbeta repertoires from subjects exposed to, actively infected with, or recovered from COVID-19 were included in the dataset. The samples were drawn from two sources: the first 160 participants of the ongoing ImmuneRACE study, and 1,200 or so subjects contributed by 6 global collaborators. The material from the prospective study consisted of cDNA or gDNA derived from T cells, B-cell-depleted T cells, or PBMCs.

Findings and caveats that apply to the study as a whole: The amount of clinical and demographic metadata varied by source and participant and was provided uncurated.

TCRbeta CDR3 regions were amplified from genomic DNA using the immunoSEQ Assay, a bias-controlled multiplex PCR. As for the original processing: Nucleated cell counts per sample were estimated from amplification of reference gene primers within the assay. Sequence reads were collapsed and filtered to measure the absolute abundance of every unique TCRbeta CDR3 rearrangement. Productive Simpson clonality was computed per sample as the square root of Simpson's diversity index over productive rearrangements. The immuneACCESS repertoire file appears here via TCRdb, limited to in-frame rearrangements. These files lack a portion of the clones; in checked studies, under half of the deficit traces to unresolved V genes, and the cause of the others is not known. For V, J and clone size, that table is used; D and trimming come from the DNA. This sample comprises approximately 68,000 clones, around 86% of them detected only once. The ten largest make up 10% to 15% of the sample.

Collaborating institutions collected whole blood in K2EDTA tubes following their own protocols. For TCRbeta analysis, collaborators shipped samples in one of three forms: frozen whole blood, isolated PBMCs, or DNA extracted from either of those sample types. CDR1 and CDR2 are read off the germline V gene as SNHLY and FYNNEI. Spanning cysteine to phenylalanine, the CDR3 consists of 17 amino acids. Only the CDR3 region is kept as DNA, spanning 51 bases read in frame from base 1. Relative to germline, V is missing 5 bases and J is missing 5 bases, with 13 bases of the junction outside any gene match. A word on this clone: Its antigen remains unidentified. No much larger clone exists at a distance of one base, and base qualities are not known.

Material: peripheral blood. The receptor chain draws on TRBV2 and TRBJ2-5; 11 bases in the middle match TRBD2. This clonotype originated in a woman aged 55 to 70 with acute or convalescent COVID-19. The CDR3 corresponds to CASSPAGTSGRSETQYF. At the DNA level, the sequence is TGTGCCAGCAGTCCGGCCGGGACTAGCGGAAGAAGTGAGACCCAGTACTTC.